At least ten counts were recorded for the clone carrying this TCR beta chain. The sample comes from a study of regulatory T cells in long-lasting Graves disease. With iRepertoire HTBI primers and Arm-PCR of CDR3 regions, TCR beta libraries were built. TCRdb analysed the multiplex PCR reads with MiXCR anew, one entry per CDR3 protein. The table has hundreds of thousands of distinct CDR3 sequences, approximately 15% seen once. Per the germline V gene, CDR1 is SNHLY and CDR2 is FYNNEI. Trimming took 6 bases from V and 3 from J, leaving 21 bases between them. This CDR3 contains 17 residues. Indicated time point: newly diagnosed GD, antithyroid drugs for less than 3 months. PBMC RNA was the source of the TCR library. These data also featured in a second study, about T cells in Graves' hyperthyroidism and ophthalmopathy. That source notes: RT-PCR in the first round (using the HTBI primer set) targeted the TCR CDR3.

This receptor was obtained from a woman aged 35 to 49 with Graves disease. The chain combines TRBV2 with TRBJ1-3, with D perhaps TRBD1 (5 bases). The sample here was peripheral blood mononuclear cells (PBMCs), taken at new diagnosis, from a patient treated with antithyroid drugs. CDR3 sequence reads: CASRVGLPLTLGNTIYF. The CDR3 nucleotides are TGTGCCAGCAGGGTGGGACTCCCGTTAACACTTGGAAACACCATATATTTT.